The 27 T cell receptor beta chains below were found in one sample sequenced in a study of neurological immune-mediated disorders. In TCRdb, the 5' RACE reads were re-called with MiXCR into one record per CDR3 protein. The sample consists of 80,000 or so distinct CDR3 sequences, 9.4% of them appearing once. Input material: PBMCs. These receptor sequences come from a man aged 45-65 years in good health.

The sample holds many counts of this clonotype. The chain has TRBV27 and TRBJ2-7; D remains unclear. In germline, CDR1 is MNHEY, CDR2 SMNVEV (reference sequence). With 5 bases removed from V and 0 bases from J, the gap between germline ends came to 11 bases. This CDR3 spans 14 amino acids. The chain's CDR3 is CASSLSYDSYEQYF. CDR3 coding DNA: TGTGCCAGCAGTCTTTCGTACGACTCCTACGAGCAGTACTTC.

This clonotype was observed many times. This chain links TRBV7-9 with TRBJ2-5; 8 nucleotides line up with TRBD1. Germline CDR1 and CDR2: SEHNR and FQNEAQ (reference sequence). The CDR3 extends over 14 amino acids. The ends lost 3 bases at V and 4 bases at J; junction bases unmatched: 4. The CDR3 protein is CASSFGQGGETQYF. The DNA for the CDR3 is TGTGCCAGCAGCTTTGGACAGGGCGGAGAGACCCAGTACTTC.

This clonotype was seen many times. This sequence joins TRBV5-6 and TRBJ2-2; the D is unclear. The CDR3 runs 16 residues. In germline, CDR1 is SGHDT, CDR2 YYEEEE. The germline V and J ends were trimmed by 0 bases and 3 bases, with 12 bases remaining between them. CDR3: CASSLAIWHHTGELFF. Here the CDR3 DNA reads TGTGCCAGCAGCTTGGCCATTTGGCACCACACCGGGGAGCTGTTTTTT.

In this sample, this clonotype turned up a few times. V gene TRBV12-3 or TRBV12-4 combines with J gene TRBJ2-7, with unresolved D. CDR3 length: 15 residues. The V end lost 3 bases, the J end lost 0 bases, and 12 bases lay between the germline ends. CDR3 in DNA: TGTGCCAGCAGTTTCAGTCAGGAGAGCTCCTACGAGCAGTACTTC. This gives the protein CASSFSQESSYEQYF.

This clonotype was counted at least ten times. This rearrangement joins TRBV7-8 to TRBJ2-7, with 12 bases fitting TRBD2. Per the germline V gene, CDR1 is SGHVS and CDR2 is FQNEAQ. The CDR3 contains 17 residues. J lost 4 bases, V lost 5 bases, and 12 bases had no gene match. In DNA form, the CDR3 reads TGTGCCAGCAGCCGCGCCAGACTAGCGGGAGTTGGGTACGAGCAGTACTTC. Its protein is CASSRARLAGVGYEQYF. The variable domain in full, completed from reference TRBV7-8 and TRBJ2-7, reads GAGVSQSPRYKVAKRGQDVALRCDPISGHVSLFWYQQALGQGPEFLTYFQNEAQLDKSGLPSDRFFAERPEGSVSTLKIQRTQQEDSAVYLCASSRARLAGVGYEQYFGPGTRLTVT.

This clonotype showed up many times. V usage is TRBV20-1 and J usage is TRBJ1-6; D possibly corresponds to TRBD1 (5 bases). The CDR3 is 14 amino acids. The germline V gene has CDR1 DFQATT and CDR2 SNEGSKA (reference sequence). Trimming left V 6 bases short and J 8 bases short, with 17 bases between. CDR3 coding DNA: TGCAGTGCCCCAGGGCGGGGATATGATTCACCCCTCCACTTT. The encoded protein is CSAPGRGYDSPLHF.

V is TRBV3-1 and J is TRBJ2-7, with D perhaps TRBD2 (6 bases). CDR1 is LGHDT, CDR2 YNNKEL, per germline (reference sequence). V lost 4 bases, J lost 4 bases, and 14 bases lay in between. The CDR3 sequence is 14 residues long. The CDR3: CASSRRDSRYEQYF. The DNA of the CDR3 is TGTGCCAGCAGCCGCCGGGACTCCCGATACGAGCAGTACTTC.

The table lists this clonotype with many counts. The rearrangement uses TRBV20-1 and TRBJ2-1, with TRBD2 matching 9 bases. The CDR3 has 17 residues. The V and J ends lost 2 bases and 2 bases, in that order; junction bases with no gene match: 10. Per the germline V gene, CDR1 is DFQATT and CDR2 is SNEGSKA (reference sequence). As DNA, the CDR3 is TGCAGTGCTAGAAGAGGTAGCGGGAGTTCTCCCTACAATGAGCAGTTCTTC. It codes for CSARRGSGSSPYNEQFF.

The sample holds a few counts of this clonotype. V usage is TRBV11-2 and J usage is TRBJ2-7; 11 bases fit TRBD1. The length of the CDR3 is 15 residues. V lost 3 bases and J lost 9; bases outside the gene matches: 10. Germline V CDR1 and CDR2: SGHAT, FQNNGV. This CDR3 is CASSFQPGQGGVQYF. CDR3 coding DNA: TGTGCCAGCAGCTTTCAACCGGGACAGGGGGGGGTGCAGTACTTC. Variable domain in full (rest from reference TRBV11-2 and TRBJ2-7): EAGVAQSPRYKIIEKRQSVAFWCNPISGHATLYWYQQILGQGPKLLIQFQNNGVVDDSQLPKDRFSAERLKGVDSTLKIQPAKLEDSAVYLCASSFQPGQGGVQYFGPGTRLTVT.

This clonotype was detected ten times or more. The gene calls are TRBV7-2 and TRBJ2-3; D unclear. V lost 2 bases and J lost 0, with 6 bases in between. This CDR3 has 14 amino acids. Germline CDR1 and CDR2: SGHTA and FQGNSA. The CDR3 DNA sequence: TGTGCCAGCAGCTTAAACCCTAGCACAGATACGCAGTATTTT. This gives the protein CASSLNPSTDTQYF.

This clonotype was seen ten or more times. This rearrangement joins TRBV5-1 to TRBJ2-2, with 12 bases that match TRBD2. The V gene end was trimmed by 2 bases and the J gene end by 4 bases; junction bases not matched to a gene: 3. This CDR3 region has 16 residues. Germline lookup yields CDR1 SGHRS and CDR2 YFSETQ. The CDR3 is CASSLLAGGITGELFF. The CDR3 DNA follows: TGCGCCAGCAGCTTACTAGCGGGGGGTATCACCGGGGAGCTGTTTTTT.

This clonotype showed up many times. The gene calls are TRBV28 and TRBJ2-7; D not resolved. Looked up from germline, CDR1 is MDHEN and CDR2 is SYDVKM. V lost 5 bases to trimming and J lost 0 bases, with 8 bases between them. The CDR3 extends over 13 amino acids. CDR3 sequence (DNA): TGTGCCAGCAGTCACCCTAGCTCCTACGAGCAGTACTTC. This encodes CASSHPSSYEQYF.

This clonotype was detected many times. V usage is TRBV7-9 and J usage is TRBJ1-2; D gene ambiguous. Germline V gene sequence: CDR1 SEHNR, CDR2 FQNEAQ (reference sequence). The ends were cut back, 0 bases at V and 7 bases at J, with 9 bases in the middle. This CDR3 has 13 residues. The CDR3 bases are TGTGCCAGCAGCTTAGCGGCTCCGAGTGGCTACACCTTC. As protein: CASSLAAPSGYTF.

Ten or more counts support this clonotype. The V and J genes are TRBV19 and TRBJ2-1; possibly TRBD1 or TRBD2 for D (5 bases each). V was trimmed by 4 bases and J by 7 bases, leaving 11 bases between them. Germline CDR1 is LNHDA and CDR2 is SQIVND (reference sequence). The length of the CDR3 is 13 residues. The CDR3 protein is CASSNRDVNEQFF. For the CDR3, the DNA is TGTGCCAGTAGTAACCGGGACGTGAATGAGCAGTTCTTC. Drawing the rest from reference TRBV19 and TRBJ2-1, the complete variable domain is DGGITQSPKYLFRKEGQNVTLSCEQNLNHDAMYWYRQDPGQGLRLIYYSQIVNDFQKGDIAEGYSVSREKKESFPLTVTSAQKNPTAFYLCASSNRDVNEQFFGPGTRLTVL.

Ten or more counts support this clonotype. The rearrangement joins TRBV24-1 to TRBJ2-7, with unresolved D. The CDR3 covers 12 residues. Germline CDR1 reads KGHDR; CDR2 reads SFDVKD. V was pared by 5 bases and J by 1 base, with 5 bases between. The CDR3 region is CATSGQSYEQYF. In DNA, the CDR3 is TGTGCCACCAGTGGTCAGTCCTACGAGCAGTACTTC.

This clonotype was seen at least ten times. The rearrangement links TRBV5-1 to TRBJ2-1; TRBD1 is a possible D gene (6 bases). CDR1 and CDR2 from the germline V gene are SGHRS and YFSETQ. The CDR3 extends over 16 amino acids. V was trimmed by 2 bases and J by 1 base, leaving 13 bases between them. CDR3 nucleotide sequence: TGCGCCAGCAGCTTCTCAGGGGCCGAATCCTACAATGAGCAGTTCTTC. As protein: CASSFSGAESYNEQFF.

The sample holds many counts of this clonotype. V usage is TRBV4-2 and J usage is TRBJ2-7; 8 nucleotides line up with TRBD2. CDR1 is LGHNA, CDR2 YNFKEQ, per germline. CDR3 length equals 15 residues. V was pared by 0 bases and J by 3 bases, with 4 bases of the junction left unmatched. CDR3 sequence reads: CASSQERLAGYEQYF. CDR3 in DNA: TGTGCCAGCAGCCAAGAACGCCTAGCGGGCTACGAGCAGTACTTC.

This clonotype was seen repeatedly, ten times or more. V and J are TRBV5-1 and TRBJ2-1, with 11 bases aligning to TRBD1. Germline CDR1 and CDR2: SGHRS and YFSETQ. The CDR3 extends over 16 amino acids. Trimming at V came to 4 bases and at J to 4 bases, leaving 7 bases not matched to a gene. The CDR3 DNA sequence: TGCGCCAGCAGCAGAAGGACAGGGGGCGAATACAATGAGCAGTTCTTC. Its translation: CASSRRTGGEYNEQFF. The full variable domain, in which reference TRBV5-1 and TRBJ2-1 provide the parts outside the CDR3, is KAGVTQTPRYLIKTRGQQVTLSCSPISGHRSVSWYQQTPGQGLQFLFEYFSETQRNKGNFPGRFSGRQFSNSRSEMNVSTLELGDSALYLCASSRRTGGEYNEQFFGPGTRLTVL.

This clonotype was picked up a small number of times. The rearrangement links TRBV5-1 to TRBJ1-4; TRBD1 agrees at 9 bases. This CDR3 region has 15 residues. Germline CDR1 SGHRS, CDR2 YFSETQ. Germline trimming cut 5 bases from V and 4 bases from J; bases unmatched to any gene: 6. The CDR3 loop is CASREMGQGNEKLFF. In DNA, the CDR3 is TGCGCCAGCAGGGAAATGGGACAGGGTAATGAAAAACTGTTTTTT.

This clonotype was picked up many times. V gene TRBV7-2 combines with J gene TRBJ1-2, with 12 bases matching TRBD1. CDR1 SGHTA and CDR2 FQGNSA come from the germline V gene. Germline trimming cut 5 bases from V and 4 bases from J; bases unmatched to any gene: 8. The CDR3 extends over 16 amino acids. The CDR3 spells CASSLSGTGGVYGYTF. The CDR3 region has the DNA TGTGCCAGCAGCCTGTCCGGGACAGGGGGCGTCTATGGCTACACCTTC.

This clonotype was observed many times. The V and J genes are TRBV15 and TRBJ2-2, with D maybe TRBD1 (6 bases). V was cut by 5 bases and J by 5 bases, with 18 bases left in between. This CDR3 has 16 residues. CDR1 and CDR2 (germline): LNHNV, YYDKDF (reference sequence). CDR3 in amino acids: CATSAEPTGTTGELFF. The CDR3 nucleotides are TGTGCCACCAGCGCGGAACCTACAGGGACGACCGGGGAGCTGTTTTTT.

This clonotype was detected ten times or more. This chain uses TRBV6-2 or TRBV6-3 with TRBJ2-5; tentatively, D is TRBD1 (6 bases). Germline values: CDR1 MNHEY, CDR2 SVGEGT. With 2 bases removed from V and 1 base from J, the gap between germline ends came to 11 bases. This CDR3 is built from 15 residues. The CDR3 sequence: CASSYGADSQETQYF. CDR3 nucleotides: TGTGCCAGCAGTTACGGTGCGGACAGCCAAGAGACCCAGTACTTC.

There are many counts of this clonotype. Here the CDR3 DNA reads TGCGCCAGCAGCTTGGTAAGAGCGGGAGGCCCCGCTGGCACAGATACGCAGTATTTT. This gives the protein CASSLVRAGGPAGTDTQYF. The J gene is TRBJ2-3, the V gene TRBV5-1; the match to TRBD2 covers 9 bases. The CDR3 totals 19 residues. Germline CDR1 is SGHRS and CDR2 is YFSETQ. Trimming removed 0 bases from V and 1 base from J; junction bases left unmatched: 12.

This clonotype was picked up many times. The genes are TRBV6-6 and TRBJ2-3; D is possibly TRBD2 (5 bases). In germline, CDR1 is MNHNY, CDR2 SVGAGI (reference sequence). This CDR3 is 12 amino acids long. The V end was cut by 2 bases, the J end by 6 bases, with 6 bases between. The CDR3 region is CASSYAGDTQYF. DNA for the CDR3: TGTGCCAGCAGTTACGCGGGCGATACGCAGTATTTT.

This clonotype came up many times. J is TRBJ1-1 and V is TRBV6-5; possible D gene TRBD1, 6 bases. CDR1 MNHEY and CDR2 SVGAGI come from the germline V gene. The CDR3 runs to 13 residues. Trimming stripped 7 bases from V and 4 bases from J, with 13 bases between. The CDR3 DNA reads TGTGCCAGCAAAACAGGGTATGGCACTGAAGCTTTCTTT. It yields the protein CASKTGYGTEAFF.

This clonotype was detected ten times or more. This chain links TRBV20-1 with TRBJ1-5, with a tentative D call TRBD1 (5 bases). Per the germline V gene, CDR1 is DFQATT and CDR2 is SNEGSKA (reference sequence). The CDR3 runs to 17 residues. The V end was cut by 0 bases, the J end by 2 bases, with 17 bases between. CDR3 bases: TGCAGTGCTAGAGATGTGCGGGACCAGGTTGGCAATCAGCCCCAGCATTTT. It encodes CSARDVRDQVGNQPQHF.

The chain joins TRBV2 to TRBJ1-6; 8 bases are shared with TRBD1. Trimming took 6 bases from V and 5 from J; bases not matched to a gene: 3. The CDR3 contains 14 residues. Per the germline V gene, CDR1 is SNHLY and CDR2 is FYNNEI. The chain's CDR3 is CASRQDRDNSPLHF. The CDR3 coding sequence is TGTGCCAGCAGGCAGGACAGGGATAATTCACCCCTCCACTTT.